One TCR beta chain is described in this entry. Its antigen remains unknown. This sample is part of a study of CD8 T cells in ankylosing spondylitis. Study-wide points: In ankylosing spondylitis patients, matched synovial fluid reportedly showed significant enrichment of disease-linked clones. There were earlier reports of some motif variants in reactive arthritis synovial fluid and blood.

Germline V gene data show CDR1 as SEHNR and CDR2 as FQNEAQ (reference sequence). The V gene lost 6 bases and the J gene lost 3 bases, with 11 bases spanning the gap. The CDR3 loop spans 14 amino acids. TCRdb recomputed calls from the 5' RACE reads with MiXCR, one row per CDR3 protein. The table has around 150,000 distinct CDR3 sequences, about 42% seen once; the top ten hold about 15%. This receptor was identified in a male donor with ankylosing spondylitis. Sequencing used synovial fluid, either unsorted or a sorted T cell fraction (not recorded which). V usage is TRBV7-9 and J usage is TRBJ1-4, with TRBD1 as a possible D gene (5 bases). CDR3 DNA: TGTGCCAGCAGTTCTCAGGGTTCTAATGAAAAACTGTTTTTT. Protein: CASSSQGSNEKLFF.